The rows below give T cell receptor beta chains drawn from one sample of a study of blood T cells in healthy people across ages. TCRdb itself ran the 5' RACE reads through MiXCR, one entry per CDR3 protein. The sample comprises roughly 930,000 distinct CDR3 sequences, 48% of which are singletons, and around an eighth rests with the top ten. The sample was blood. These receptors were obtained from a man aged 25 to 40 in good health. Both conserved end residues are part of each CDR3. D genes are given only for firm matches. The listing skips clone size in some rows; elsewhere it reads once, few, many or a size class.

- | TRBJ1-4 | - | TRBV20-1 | CSASRRLATNEKLFF | TGCAGTGCATCCCGCAGGTTGGCAACTAATGAAAAACTGTTTTTT
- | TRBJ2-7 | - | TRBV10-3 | CAISPTRSGTVSYEQYF | TGTGCCATCAGCCCCACAAGAAGTGGAACCGTCTCCTACGAGCAGTACTTC
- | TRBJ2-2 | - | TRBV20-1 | CSAPRTANTGELFF | TGCAGTGCTCCTCGGACAGCGAACACCGGGGAGCTGTTTTTT
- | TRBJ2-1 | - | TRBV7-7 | CASSPGGGAEQFF | TGTGCTAGCAGCCCAGGGGGGGGGGCTGAGCAGTTCTTC
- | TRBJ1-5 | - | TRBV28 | CASSFGREDQPQHF | TGTGCCAGCAGTTTTGGCAGGGAGGACCAGCCCCAGCATTTT
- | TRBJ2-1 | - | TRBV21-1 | CASSHFGTNEQFF | TGTGCCAGCAGCCACTTCGGGACCAATGAGCAGTTCTTC
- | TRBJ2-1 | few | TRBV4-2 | CASSQNYNEQFF | TGTGCCAGCAGCCAAAACTACAATGAGCAGTTCTTC
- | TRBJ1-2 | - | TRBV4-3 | CASSQDVANYGYTF | TGCGCCAGCAGCCAAGACGTAGCTAACTATGGCTACACCTTC
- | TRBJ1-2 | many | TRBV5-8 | CASSLTEDYGYTF | TGTGCCAGCAGCTTGACAGAAGACTATGGCTACACCTTC
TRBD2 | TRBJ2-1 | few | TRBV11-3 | CASSLRGLGSYNEQFF | TGTGCCAGCAGCTTACGGGGACTAGGCTCCTACAATGAGCAGTTCTTC
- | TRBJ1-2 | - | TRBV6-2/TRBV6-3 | CASSYLASGYTF | TGTGCCAGCAGTTACCTGGCATCCGGCTACACCTTC
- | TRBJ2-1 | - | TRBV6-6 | CASRLLPHEQFF | TGTGCCAGCAGGTTACTACCCCATGAGCAGTTCTTC
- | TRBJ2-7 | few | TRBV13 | CASSLAEGEGPPYEQYF | TGTGCCAGCAGCTTAGCCGAGGGGGAGGGTCCCCCCTACGAGCAGTACTTC
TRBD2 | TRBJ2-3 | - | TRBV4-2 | CASSTVGFRGEADTQYF | TGTGCCAGCAGCACCGTAGGGTTCCGGGGGGAGGCAGATACGCAGTATTTT
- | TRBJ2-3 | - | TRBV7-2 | CASSQPSTDTQYF | TGTGCCAGCAGCCAGCCAAGCACAGATACGCAGTATTTT
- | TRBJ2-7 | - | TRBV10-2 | CASSDPQGSYEQYF | TGCGCCAGCAGTGACCCTCAGGGCTCCTACGAGCAGTACTTC
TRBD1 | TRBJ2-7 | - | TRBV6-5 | CASSYGGQGGYEQYF | TGTGCCAGCAGTTACGGAGGACAGGGGGGCTACGAGCAGTACTTC
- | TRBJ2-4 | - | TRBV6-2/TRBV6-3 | CASGARKNIQYF | TGTGCCTCGGGGGCTAGAAAAAACATTCAGTACTTC
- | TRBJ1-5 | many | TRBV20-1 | CSAGDGGPQPQHF | TGCAGTGCAGGGGACGGAGGTCCTCAGCCCCAGCATTTT
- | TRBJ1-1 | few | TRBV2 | CASSERVTEAFF | TGTGCCAGCAGTGAACGGGTCACTGAAGCTTTCTTT
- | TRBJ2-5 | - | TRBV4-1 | CASSQDPRAETQYF | TGCGCCAGCAGCCAAGACCCGCGAGCGGAGACCCAGTACTTC
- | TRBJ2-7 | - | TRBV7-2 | CASSLGPQGPYEQYF | TGTGCCAGCAGCCTGGGACCTCAAGGCCCTTACGAGCAGTACTTC
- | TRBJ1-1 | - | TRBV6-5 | CASLRGTEAFF | TGTGCCAGCCTGCGGGGGACTGAAGCTTTCTTT
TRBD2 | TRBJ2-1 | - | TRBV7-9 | CASSLWLSGAYNEQFF | TGTGCCAGCAGCTTATGGTTGAGCGGGGCCTACAATGAGCAGTTCTTC
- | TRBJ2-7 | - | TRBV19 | CASSIARETKGEQYF | TGTGCCAGTAGTATAGCAAGAGAAACGAAAGGAGAGCAGTACTTC
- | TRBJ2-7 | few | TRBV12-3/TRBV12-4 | CASSRSDTGNYEQYF | TGTGCCAGCAGCCGAAGCGACACAGGGAACTACGAGCAGTACTTC
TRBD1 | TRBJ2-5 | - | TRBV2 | CASSEDPGGSYNEQYF | TGTGCCAGCAGTGAAGACCCAGGGGGATCCTACAATGAGCAGTACTTC
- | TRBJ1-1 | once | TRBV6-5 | CASSYSGDPTEAFF | TGTGCCAGCAGTTACTCGGGGGATCCCACTGAAGCTTTCTTT
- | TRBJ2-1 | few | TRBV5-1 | CASSLETVRLYNEQFF | TGCGCCAGCAGCTTGGAGACAGTCCGGCTATACAATGAGCAGTTCTTC
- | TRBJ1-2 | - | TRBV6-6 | CASSYSAGVVGYTF | TGTGCCAGCAGTTACTCGGCAGGGGTCGTGGGCTACACCTTC
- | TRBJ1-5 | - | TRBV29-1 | CSVDLQPQHF | TGCAGCGTTGATCTGCAGCCCCAGCATTTT
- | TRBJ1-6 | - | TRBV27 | CASSSDLGWNSPLHF | TGTGCCAGCAGTTCGGACCTCGGCTGGAATTCACCCCTCCACTTT
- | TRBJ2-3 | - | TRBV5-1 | CASSSTADPTQYF | TGCGCCAGCAGCTCTACTGCGGATCCTACGCAGTATTTT
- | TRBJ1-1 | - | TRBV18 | CASSPPGSFMNTEAFF | TGTGCCAGCTCACCACCGGGCAGCTTTATGAACACTGAAGCTTTCTTT
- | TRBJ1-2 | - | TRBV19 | CASTMGQAINYGYTF | TGTGCCAGTACCATGGGACAAGCCATTAACTATGGCTACACCTTC
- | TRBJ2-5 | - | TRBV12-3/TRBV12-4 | CASSPTDLLQETQYF | TGTGCCAGCAGTCCGACAGACCTACTCCAAGAGACCCAGTACTTC
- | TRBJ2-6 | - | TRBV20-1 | CSARKARSGANVPTF | TGCAGTGCTAGAAAGGCTCGGTCTGGGGCCAACGTCCCGACTTTC
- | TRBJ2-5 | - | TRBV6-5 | CASRLNRNSGGETQYF | TGTGCCAGCAGGTTGAACAGGAATAGTGGAGGAGAGACCCAGTACTTC
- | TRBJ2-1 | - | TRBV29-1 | CSVEAGGTYEQFF | TGCAGCGTTGAGGCCGGGGGAACCTACGAGCAGTTCTTC
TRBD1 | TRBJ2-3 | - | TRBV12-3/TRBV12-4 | CASSRDRGRNTQYF | TGTGCCAGCAGCCGGGACAGGGGGCGAAATACGCAGTATTTT
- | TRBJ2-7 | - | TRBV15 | CATSRVQGYEQYF | TGTGCCACCAGCAGAGTTCAGGGATACGAGCAGTACTTC
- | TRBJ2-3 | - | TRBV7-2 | CASSLGPESTDTQYF | TGTGCCAGCAGCTTAGGTCCGGAAAGCACAGATACGCAGTATTTT
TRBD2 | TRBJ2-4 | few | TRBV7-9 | CASSLGGGNIQYF | TGTGCCAGCAGCTTAGGGGGGGGAAACATTCAGTACTTC
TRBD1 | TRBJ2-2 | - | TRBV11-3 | CASSLFTGDTGELFF | TGTGCCAGCAGCTTATTCACAGGGGACACCGGGGAGCTGTTTTTT